This TCR beta chain was retrieved from a study of T cells after yellow fever vaccination. TCR cDNA, made by 5'RACE template switching, carried an added universal primer site and UMIs. MiXCR, applied by TCRdb to the 5' RACE reads, yields one record per CDR3 protein. The profile shows 510,000 or so distinct CDR3 sequences, about 19% of them singletons. Germline V gene sequence: CDR1 MNHNS, CDR2 SASEGT. The length of the CDR3 is 16 residues. Trimming left V 7 bases short and J 4 bases short, with 21 bases between. The receptor was isolated from a man aged 25-40 years who received the YFV17D yellow fever vaccine. The sequenced sample was PBMCs, obtained 15 days after the yellow fever booster vaccination. The chain joins TRBV6-1 to TRBJ2-3, with a tentative D call TRBD2 (6 bases). In nucleotides, the CDR3 is TGTGCCAGCACCCAGACCCTAGGGAGGTTGGCAGATACGCAGTATTTT. It codes for CASTQTLGRLADTQYF.